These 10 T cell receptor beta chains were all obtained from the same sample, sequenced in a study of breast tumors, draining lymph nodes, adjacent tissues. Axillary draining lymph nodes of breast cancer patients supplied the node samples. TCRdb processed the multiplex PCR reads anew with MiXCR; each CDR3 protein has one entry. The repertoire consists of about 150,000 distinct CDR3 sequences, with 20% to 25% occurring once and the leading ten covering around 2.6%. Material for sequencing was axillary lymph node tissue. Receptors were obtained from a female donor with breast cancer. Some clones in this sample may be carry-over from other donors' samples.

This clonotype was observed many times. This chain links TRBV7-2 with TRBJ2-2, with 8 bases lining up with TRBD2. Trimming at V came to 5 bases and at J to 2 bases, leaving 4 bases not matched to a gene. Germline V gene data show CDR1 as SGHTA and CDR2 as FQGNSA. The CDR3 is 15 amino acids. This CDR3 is CASSLGLANTGELFF. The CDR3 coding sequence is TGTGCCAGCAGCCTTGGACTAGCTAACACCGGGGAGCTGTTTTTT.

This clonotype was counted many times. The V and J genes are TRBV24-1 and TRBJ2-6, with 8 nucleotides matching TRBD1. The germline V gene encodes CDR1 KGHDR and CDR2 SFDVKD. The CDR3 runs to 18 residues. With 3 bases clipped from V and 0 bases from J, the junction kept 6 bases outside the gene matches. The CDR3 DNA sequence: TGTGCCACCAGTGATCCCGGGACAGGCAGCTCTGGGGCCAACGTCCTGACTTTC. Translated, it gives CATSDPGTGSSGANVLTF.

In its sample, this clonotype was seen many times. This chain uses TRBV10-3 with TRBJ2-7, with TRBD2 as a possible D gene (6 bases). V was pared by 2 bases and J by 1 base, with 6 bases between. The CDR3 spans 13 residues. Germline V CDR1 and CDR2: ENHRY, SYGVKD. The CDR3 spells CAISEAGSYEQYF. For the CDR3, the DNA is TGTGCCATCAGTGAGGCGGGATCCTACGAGCAGTACTTC.

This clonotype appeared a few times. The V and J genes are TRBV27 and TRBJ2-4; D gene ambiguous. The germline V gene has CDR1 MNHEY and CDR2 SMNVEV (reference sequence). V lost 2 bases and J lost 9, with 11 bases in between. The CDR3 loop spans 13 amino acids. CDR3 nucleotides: TGTGCCAGCAGTTTAAGGGCTTGGGTCATTCAGTACTTC. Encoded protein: CASSLRAWVIQYF.

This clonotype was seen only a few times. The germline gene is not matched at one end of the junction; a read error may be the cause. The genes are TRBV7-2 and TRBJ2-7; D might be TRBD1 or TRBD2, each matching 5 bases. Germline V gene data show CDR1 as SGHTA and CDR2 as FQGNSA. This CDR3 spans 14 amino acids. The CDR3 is CASSLGGVGYGQYF. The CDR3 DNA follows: TGTGCCAGCAGCTTAGGAGGGGTCGGCTACGGGCAGTACTTC.

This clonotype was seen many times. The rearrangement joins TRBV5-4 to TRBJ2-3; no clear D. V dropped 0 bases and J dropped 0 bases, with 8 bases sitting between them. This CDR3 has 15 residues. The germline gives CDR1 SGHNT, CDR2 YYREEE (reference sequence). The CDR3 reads CASSLGGPSTDTQYF. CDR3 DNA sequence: TGTGCCAGCAGCTTGGGCGGCCCTAGCACAGATACGCAGTATTTT.

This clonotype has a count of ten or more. This CDR3 is CASRKGARGVYEQYF. CDR3 nucleotides: TGTGCCAGCAGAAAGGGGGCTAGAGGGGTCTACGAGCAGTACTTC. The chain combines TRBV6-5 with TRBJ2-7, with 7 bases that match TRBD1. Germline lookup yields CDR1 MNHEY and CDR2 SVGAGI. CDR3 length: 15 residues. V was clipped by 6 bases and J by 3 bases; unmatched bases: 11.

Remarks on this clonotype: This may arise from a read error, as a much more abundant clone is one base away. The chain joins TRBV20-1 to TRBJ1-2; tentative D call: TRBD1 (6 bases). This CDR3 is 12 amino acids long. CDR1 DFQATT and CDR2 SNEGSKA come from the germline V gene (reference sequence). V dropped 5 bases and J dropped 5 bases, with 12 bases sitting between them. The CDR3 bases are TGCAGTGCTGGAACAGGGATGTATGGCTACACCTTC. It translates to CSAGTGMYGYTF.

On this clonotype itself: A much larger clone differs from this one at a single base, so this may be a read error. The CDR3 sequence: CASRTPSGRARYNGQFF. The CDR3, as DNA: TGTGCCAGCAGGACCCCTAGCGGGAGGGCCCGTTACAATGGGCAGTTCTTC. The J gene is TRBJ2-1, the V gene TRBV6-1; 12 bases align to TRBD2. The CDR3 covers 17 residues. Germline CDR1 reads MNHNS; CDR2 reads SASEGT.

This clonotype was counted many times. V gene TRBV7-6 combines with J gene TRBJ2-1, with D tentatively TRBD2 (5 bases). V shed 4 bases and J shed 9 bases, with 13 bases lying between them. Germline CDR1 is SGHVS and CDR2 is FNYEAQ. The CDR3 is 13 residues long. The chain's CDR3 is CASSSRGGSEQFF. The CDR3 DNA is TGTGCCAGCAGCTCCAGAGGCGGGTCTGAGCAGTTCTTC.